The 29 T cell receptor beta chains reported below all come from one sample, sequenced in a study of brain T cells in children with intractable seizures. Clones were read by immunoSEQ multiplex PCR, and TCRdb kept only the in-frame ones, dropping some. The sample gives 110,000 or so clones, around 94% of which show up once; 3.8% is in the top ten. The sequencing used peripheral blood, collected at surgery. The receptors were sampled from a boy in the first two years of life with hemimegalencephaly and intractable seizures.

The chain is built from TRBV21-1 and TRBJ2-2; TRBD2, the D gene given by the table, was not confirmed from the DNA. TRBV21-1 is a documented pseudogene. CDR3 length equals 17 residues. This chain's CDR3 is CATYPLPGIFNTGELFF. The CDR3 region has the DNA TGTGCCACCTACCCCCTACCCGGGATCTTTAACACCGGGGAGCTGTTTTTT.

V and J are TRBV2 and TRBJ2-5, with a tentative D call TRBD1 (7 bases). CDR3 length equals 15 residues. Trimming removed 6 bases from V and 1 base from J, with 15 bases in between. The V gene's germline CDR1 is SNHLY and CDR2 FYNNEI. CDR3 nucleotide sequence: TGTGCCAGCAGGGCGGGACAGCAGTTCCAAGAGACCCAGTACTTC. Translated: CASRAGQQFQETQYF.

The chain recombines TRBV4-3 with TRBJ2-2, with D perhaps TRBD1 or TRBD2 (7 bases each). The germline CDR1 and CDR2 sequences are LGHNA and YSLEER. This CDR3 spans 15 amino acids. Deletions cut 9 bases from V and 1 base from J, with 15 bases between. The CDR3 nucleotides read TGCGCCAGTGCCAGGGGGGGAAGGAACACCGGGGAGCTGTTTTTT. Protein sequence: CASARGGRNTGELFF.

The J gene is TRBJ2-3, the V gene TRBV12-3 or TRBV12-4; D may be TRBD1 or TRBD2 (5 bases each). V was shortened by 5 bases and J by 2 bases, with 8 bases between the two germline ends. The CDR3 spans 13 residues. This CDR3 is CASSRGVTDTQYF. The DNA for the CDR3 is TGTGCCAGCAGTAGAGGGGTCACAGATACGCAGTATTTT.

V is TRBV4-3 and J is TRBJ2-5; D might be TRBD2 (6 bases). Trimming took off 4 bases at V and 5 bases at J, with 11 bases between the two ends. The length of the CDR3 is 13 residues. Germline V gives CDR1 LGHNA, CDR2 YSLEER. The CDR3 coding sequence is TGCGCCAGCAGCCTCCGGGCGGGGGAGACCCAGTACTTC. The encoded protein is CASSLRAGETQYF.

In the case of this clone: This specimen includes other DNA sequences encoding the same CDR3. J is TRBJ1-1 and V is TRBV7-3, with D tentatively TRBD1 (5 bases). This CDR3 contains 13 residues. Germline CDR1 reads SGHTA; CDR2 reads FQGTGA. V was clipped by 5 bases and J by 4 bases, with 11 bases between them. CDR3 in DNA: TGTGCCAGCAGCCTCGGGGGTGTCACTGAAGCTTTCTTT. Translated, it gives CASSLGGVTEAFF.

The chain is built from TRBV10-3 and TRBJ1-1; D gene ambiguous. This CDR3 has 14 amino acids. Germline V gives CDR1 ENHRY, CDR2 SYGVKD. V dropped 4 bases and J dropped 0 bases, with 9 bases sitting between them. CDR3 protein: CAISVLAVNTEAFF. The CDR3 region has the DNA TGTGCCATCAGTGTGCTGGCCGTGAACACTGAAGCTTTCTTT.

The chain has TRBV2 and TRBJ1-2; D uncertain. The CDR3 extends over 13 amino acids. V lost 2 bases and J lost 0, with 4 bases in between. Germline V gene data show CDR1 as SNHLY and CDR2 as FYNNEI. The CDR3 loop reads CASSEFPNYGYTF. The CDR3, as DNA: TGTGCCAGCAGTGAATTCCCTAACTATGGCTACACCTTC.

The chain combines TRBV2 with TRBJ2-1, with 9 bases fitting TRBD1. V was clipped by 3 bases and J by 4 bases; unmatched bases: 4. The germline CDR1 and CDR2 sequences are SNHLY and FYNNEI. This CDR3 has 15 residues. Here the CDR3 DNA reads TGTGCCAGCAGTGAGTTAGGACAGGGGTACAATGAGCAGTTCTTC. This gives the protein CASSELGQGYNEQFF.

This chain uses TRBV7-9 with TRBJ2-7; no reliable D call. Trimming removed 2 bases at V and 3 bases at J, with 11 bases between. Germline V CDR1 and CDR2: SEHNR, FQNEAQ (reference sequence). The CDR3 has 14 residues. The CDR3 is CASSLTAVHYEQYF. The CDR3 DNA reads TGTGCCAGCAGCTTAACGGCGGTTCACTACGAGCAGTACTTC.

In DNA form, the CDR3 reads TGTGCCTGGAGTGTACGTAGCAATCAGCCCCAGCATTTT. Residues: CAWSVRSNQPQHF. V gene TRBV30 combines with J gene TRBJ1-5; D not certain. Trimming removed 0 bases from V and 0 bases from J, with 3 bases in between. The CDR3 length is 13 residues. Germline values: CDR1 GTSNPN, CDR2 SVGIG (reference sequence). The full variable domain, with the rest looked up from reference TRBV30 and TRBJ1-5, is SQTIHQWPATLVQPVGSPLSLECTVEGTSNPNLYWYRQAAGRGLQLLFYSVGIGQISSEVPQNLSASRPQDRQFILSSKKLLLSDSGFYLCAWSVRSNQPQHFGDGTRLSIL.

This chain connects TRBV15 to TRBJ2-1; D is undetermined. CDR3 length: 16 amino acids. Germline CDR1 LNHNV, CDR2 YYDKDF (reference sequence). V shed 1 base and J shed 4 bases, with 14 bases lying between them. CDR3 loop: CATSRGLPRLYNEQFF. CDR3 coding DNA: TGTGCCACCAGCAGAGGGCTACCCCGACTTTACAATGAGCAGTTCTTC.

The V call is TRBV20-1, the J call TRBJ1-5, with TRBD1 matching 8 bases. V lost 3 bases and J lost 7; bases outside the gene matches: 14. This CDR3 contains 16 residues. Germline V gene lookup returns CDR1 DFQATT and CDR2 SNEGSKA (reference sequence). CDR3 in amino acids: CSASIVARGLEQPQHF. DNA of the CDR3: TGCAGTGCTAGTATAGTGGCCAGGGGGCTAGAACAGCCCCAGCATTTT.

This chain joins TRBV21-1 and TRBJ2-1; TRBD2 is taken as the D call from the table, unchecked against the DNA. TRBV21-1 is a pseudogene. This CDR3 is 13 amino acids long. The CDR3 DNA follows: TGTGCCAGCAGCAACCTAGCGGGGGGAGGGCTGTTCTTC. Translation gives CASSNLAGGGLFF.

This chain connects TRBV6-5 to TRBJ1-2; 9 nucleotides align to TRBD1. Looked up from germline, CDR1 is MNHEY and CDR2 is SVGAGI. This CDR3 has 15 amino acids. J gave up 4 bases and V 7 bases, and 10 bases lay outside the gene matches. The CDR3 DNA reads TGTGCCAGCACCATTCAACAGGGGGCGGTCTATGGCTACACCTTC. The encoded protein is CASTIQQGAVYGYTF.

The chain recombines TRBV4-1 with TRBJ2-6; a possible D gene is TRBD1 (6 bases). Germline CDR1 MGHRA, CDR2 YSYEKL. With 0 bases removed from V and 0 bases from J, the gap between germline ends came to 9 bases. This CDR3 comprises 17 residues. The CDR3 bases are TGCGCCAGCAGCCAAGAGGGACAACCCTCTGGGGCCAACGTCCTGACTTTC. Its protein product is CASSQEGQPSGANVLTF.

This chain joins TRBV29-1 and TRBJ2-1, with D possibly TRBD2 on 6 matching bases. This CDR3 contains 12 residues. CDR1 is SQVTM, CDR2 ANQGSEA, per germline. Trimming took 7 bases from V and 10 from J, leaving 17 bases between them. The CDR3 DNA sequence: TGCAGCGCCGCCTATAGCGGTAAAGAGCAGTTCTTC. The encoded protein is CSAAYSGKEQFF.

The chain has TRBV28 and TRBJ1-2; TRBD1 might be the D (6 bases). The germline V gene encodes CDR1 MDHEN and CDR2 SYDVKM. Trimming removed 7 bases from V and 2 bases from J, with 8 bases in between. The CDR3 is 12 amino acids. DNA for the CDR3: TGTGCCAGCATACAGGGAAACTATGGCTACACCTTC. This codes for CASIQGNYGYTF.

The chain has TRBV6-6 and TRBJ2-7; 12 bases align to TRBD2. Per the germline V gene, CDR1 is MNHNY and CDR2 is SVGAGI (reference sequence). The CDR3 is 15 residues long. V shed 2 bases, J shed 2 bases, and the junction held 1 base outside the gene matches. CDR3 bases: TGTGCCAGCAGTTACGGACTAGCGGGGACCTACGAGCAGTACTTC. This codes for CASSYGLAGTYEQYF.

The genes are TRBV24-1 and TRBJ2-5; the match to TRBD1 covers 7 bases. Germline CDR1 KGHDR, CDR2 SFDVKD. The V gene end was trimmed by 4 bases and the J gene end by 4 bases; junction bases not matched to a gene: 5. The CDR3 is 14 residues long. The CDR3 bases are TGTGCCACCAGTGACCCAACAGGGGTAGAGACCCAGTACTTC. Encoded protein: CATSDPTGVETQYF.

This clone was counted only a few times. The chain is built from TRBV27 and TRBJ2-7; perhaps TRBD2 as D (5 bases). Germline V gene data show CDR1 as MNHEY and CDR2 as SMNVEV (reference sequence). The CDR3 extends over 13 amino acids. V dropped 5 bases and J dropped 6 bases, with 14 bases sitting between them. The CDR3, as DNA: TGTGCCAGCAGTGGCCGAGGGTCGCCCGAGCAGTACTTC. It is translated as CASSGRGSPEQYF.

V gene TRBV5-1 combines with J gene TRBJ2-3; D is ambiguous. Germline loops: CDR1 SGHRS, CDR2 YFSETQ. Trimming cost V 4 bases and J 6 bases, with 9 bases left between them. The CDR3 consists of 12 residues. Here the CDR3 reads CASSPKGDTQYF. As DNA, the CDR3 is TGCGCCAGCAGCCCCAAAGGGGATACGCAGTATTTT.

The genes are TRBV5-6 and TRBJ2-1; TRBD2 agrees at 10 bases. This CDR3 is built from 15 residues. Germline trimming cut 5 bases from V and 3 bases from J; bases unmatched to any gene: 5. The germline V gene encodes CDR1 SGHDT and CDR2 YYEEEE. The CDR3 reads CASRSGTSDYNEQFF. CDR3 bases: TGTGCCAGCAGATCCGGGACTAGCGACTACAATGAGCAGTTCTTC. Based on the CDR3 plus reference TRBV5-6 and TRBJ2-1, the full variable domain is DAGVTQSPTHLIKTRGQQVTLRCSPKSGHDTVSWYQQALGQGPQFIFQYYEEEERQRGNFPDRFSGHQFPNYSSELNVNALLLGDSALYLCASRSGTSDYNEQFFGPGTRLTVL.

The rearrangement uses TRBV4-3 and TRBJ1-4, with no clear D. The CDR3 runs to 14 residues. The germline V and J ends were trimmed by 0 bases and 6 bases, with 8 bases remaining between them. Germline CDR1 LGHNA, CDR2 YSLEER. In nucleotides, the CDR3 is TGCGCCAGCAGCCAAGAGGGAAGGGATGAAAAACTGTTTTTT. This translates into CASSQEGRDEKLFF.

For the CDR3, the DNA is TGTGCCAGCAGCTTAGTTCCTCTAGGGGGGTTTAGCACAGATACGCAGTATTTT. Its translation: CASSLVPLGGFSTDTQYF. The chain is built from TRBV11-2 and TRBJ2-3; possibly TRBD1 or TRBD2 for D (6 bases each). The CDR3 length is 18 residues. The V end lost 1 base, the J end lost 0 bases, and 17 bases lay between the germline ends. The germline gives CDR1 SGHAT, CDR2 FQNNGV.

In DNA, the CDR3 is TGTGCCAGCAGCGTAGGCAGGGTTCGCAATGAGCAGTTCTTC. This codes for CASSVGRVRNEQFF. The chain combines TRBV9 with TRBJ2-1; possibly TRBD1 for D (5 bases). Trimming removed 0 bases from V and 6 bases from J, with 10 bases in between. The V gene's germline CDR1 is SGDLS and CDR2 YYNGEE. CDR3 length equals 14 residues.

The genes are TRBV5-1 and TRBJ1-5; possible D gene TRBD1, 6 bases. V was shortened by 4 bases and J by 5 bases, with 13 bases between the two germline ends. The CDR3 length is 14 residues. CDR1 is SGHRS, CDR2 YFSETQ, per germline. The CDR3 here is CASSDGQRDQPQHF. CDR3 coding DNA: TGCGCCAGCAGCGATGGACAGCGTGATCAGCCCCAGCATTTT.

The chain combines TRBV23-1 with TRBJ1-6, with 10 positions matching TRBD1. TRBV23-1 is noted as an ORF with a role that remains uncertain. The CDR3 length is 21 residues. J was trimmed by 3 bases and V by 0 bases; bases with no gene match: 14. The CDR3 coding sequence is TGCGCCAGCAGTCAATCTGGTCCCGGGACAGGGGCCTATTTCTATAATTCACCCCTCCACTTT. Translated, it gives CASSQSGPGTGAYFYNSPLHF.

The chain is built from TRBV6-5 and TRBJ1-1; TRBD1 might be the D (5 bases). The CDR3 is 16 residues long. V was pared by 2 bases and J by 1 base, with 14 bases between. Per the germline V gene, CDR1 is MNHEY and CDR2 is SVGAGI. CDR3 loop: CASSYASGTANTEAFF. The CDR3, as DNA: TGTGCCAGCAGTTACGCCTCCGGGACGGCGAACACTGAAGCTTTCTTT.